This T cell receptor (beta chain) was documented in a study of blood T cell repertoires in COVID-19. Study details: Samples taken during acute and convalescent COVID-19 were collected in the United States, Italy and Spain. In each case, the material was cDNA or gDNA derived from T cells, B-cell-depleted T cells, or PBMCs.

Trimming removed 4 bases from V and 3 bases from J; junction bases left unmatched: 9. From germline, CDR1 is SGHDT and CDR2 YYEEEE. The CDR3 totals 16 residues. Authors' processing steps: Amplification of reference gene primers was used by the study to estimate nucleated cell counts. Sequenced by immunoSEQ multiplex PCR; TCRdb stores in-frame clones only, minus some. V, J and clone size reflect that table, while D and trimming were determined from the DNA. The sample has approximately 140,000 clones; roughly 86% are singletons. What was sequenced was peripheral blood. This receptor was obtained from a man in his forties or fifties with active or convalescent COVID-19. The chain joins TRBV5-6 to TRBJ2-7; TRBD2 matches at 11 bases. CDR3 DNA: TGTGCCAGCAGCGGGACTCCGGGACTAGCGGTCTACGAGCAGTACTTC. Translated, it gives CASSGTPGLAVYEQYF. Combining the CDR3 with reference TRBV5-6 and TRBJ2-7 gives the whole variable domain DAGVTQSPTHLIKTRGQQVTLRCSPKSGHDTVSWYQQALGQGPQFIFQYYEEEERQRGNFPDRFSGHQFPNYSSELNVNALLLGDSALYLCASSGTPGLAVYEQYFGPGTRLTVT.